Below are 14 T cell receptor beta chains sequenced from a single sample in a study of blood T cell repertoires in COVID-19. Assay used: immunoSEQ multiplex PCR; TCRdb lists only in-frame clones, some missing. The data contain 60,000 to 75,000 clones, 79% of them singletons. Specimen: peripheral blood. Receptor source: a man in his sixties with active or convalescent COVID-19.

This chain joins TRBV5-5 and TRBJ2-7; D possibly corresponds to TRBD1 (6 bases). The CDR3 length is 15 residues. The germline V and J ends were trimmed by 1 base and 5 bases, with 16 bases remaining between them. CDR1 is SGHKS, CDR2 YYEKEE, per germline (reference sequence). DNA of the CDR3: TGTGCCAGCAGCTTGCCTAGACAGGTTGCGGACGAGCAGTACTTC. It is translated as CASSLPRQVADEQYF.

The chain combines TRBV30 with TRBJ2-6, with 8 bases matching TRBD1. CDR3 length: 17 residues. Germline CDR1 GTSNPN, CDR2 SVGIG (reference sequence). With 2 bases clipped from V and 0 bases from J, the junction kept 6 bases outside the gene matches. CDR3 in DNA: TGTGCCTGGAGTCCTAAGGGACAGGCCTCTGGGGCCAACGTCCTGACTTTC. Encoded protein: CAWSPKGQASGANVLTF.

The chain uses TRBV9 and TRBJ1-2, with 9 bases matching TRBD1. V was pared by 4 bases and J by 5 bases, with 9 bases of the junction left unmatched. Germline V gene lookup returns CDR1 SGDLS and CDR2 YYNGEE. The CDR3 is 15 residues long. CDR3 sequence reads: CASSPWDRVVYGYTF. CDR3 sequence (DNA): TGTGCCAGCAGCCCGTGGGACAGGGTGGTTTATGGCTACACCTTC.

This clone was observed once. J is TRBJ2-1 and V is TRBV10-3, with D perhaps matching TRBD1 (5 bases). CDR1 and CDR2 from the germline V gene are ENHRY and SYGVKD. The CDR3 runs 15 residues. V was cut by 0 bases and J by 7 bases, with 13 bases left in between. CDR3 protein: CAISESGQFNNEQFF. CDR3 nucleotide sequence: TGTGCCATCAGTGAGTCCGGACAATTTAATAATGAGCAGTTCTTC.

The chain joins TRBV7-9 to TRBJ1-5, with 9 bases matching TRBD1. V dropped 4 bases and J dropped 4; count of bases not matched to a gene: 2. The V gene's germline CDR1 is SEHNR and CDR2 FQNEAQ (reference sequence). The CDR3 contains 14 residues. The CDR3 is CASSSGQGNQPQHF. CDR3 nucleotides: TGTGCCAGCAGCTCGGGACAGGGTAATCAGCCCCAGCATTTT.

This sequence joins TRBV28 and TRBJ1-5; weak D call: TRBD1 (5 bases). Trimming cost V 6 bases and J 2 bases, with 17 bases left between them. Germline CDR1 MDHEN, CDR2 SYDVKM. This CDR3 contains 16 residues. The CDR3 coding sequence is TGTGCCAGCAGATACCCGTCAGGGTACGGCAATCAGCCCCAGCATTTT. Translation: CASRYPSGYGNQPQHF.

The genes are TRBV19 and TRBJ1-5, with 10 bases aligning to TRBD1. V lost 5 bases and J lost 5; bases outside the gene matches: 12. The CDR3 contains 17 residues. From germline, CDR1 is LNHDA and CDR2 SQIVND (reference sequence). CDR3 protein: CASSPNHGTGDDQPQHF. CDR3 sequence (DNA): TGTGCCAGTAGTCCGAACCATGGGACAGGGGATGATCAGCCCCAGCATTTT.

The chain couples TRBV18 to TRBJ2-3, with D perhaps matching TRBD1 (6 bases). Germline lookup yields CDR1 KGHSH and CDR2 LQKENI. The ends were cut back, 1 base at V and 2 bases at J, with 13 bases in the middle. The CDR3 is 16 residues long. CDR3 loop: CASSPQQGRTTDTQYF. Here the CDR3 DNA reads TGTGCCAGCTCACCACAACAGGGCCGGACCACAGATACGCAGTATTTT.

The rearrangement uses TRBV4-3 and TRBJ2-5; 7 nucleotides line up with TRBD2. V dropped 3 bases and J dropped 2; count of bases not matched to a gene: 9. CDR3 length: 16 amino acids. Germline lookup yields CDR1 LGHNA and CDR2 YSLEER. As DNA, the CDR3 is TGCGCCAGCAGCCACGCTCTTTCGGGACTACAAGAGACCCAGTACTTC. Its translation: CASSHALSGLQETQYF.

This clone was observed a handful of times. The gene calls are TRBV15 and TRBJ2-2, with TRBD2 matching 8 bases. The CDR3 covers 15 residues. With 8 bases clipped from V and 4 bases from J, the junction kept 9 bases outside the gene matches. From germline, CDR1 is LNHNV and CDR2 YYDKDF (reference sequence). CDR3 in amino acids: CATEPTGGSTGELFF. In nucleotides, the CDR3 is TGTGCCACCGAGCCTACGGGGGGGTCCACCGGGGAGCTGTTTTTT.

The chain carries TRBV6-2 or TRBV6-3 and TRBJ2-7, with 8 bases that match TRBD1. The CDR3 contains 15 residues. After removal of 4 bases from V and 2 bases from J, the junction contained 7 bases not matched to a gene. Germline V lookup: CDR1 MNHEY, CDR2 SVGEGT. CDR3 sequence (DNA): TGTGCCAGCAGTTGGGACAGGTTAGCCACCTACGAGCAGTACTTC. It translates to CASSWDRLATYEQYF.

The chain employs TRBV7-9 and TRBJ1-6; no clear D. V gave up 1 base and J gave up 0 bases, with 10 bases separating them. The CDR3 runs 17 residues. CDR1 is SEHNR, CDR2 FQNEAQ, per germline (reference sequence). The CDR3 loop reads CASSLGTGSSYNSPLHF. CDR3 DNA: TGTGCCAGCAGCTTAGGGACGGGGAGCTCCTATAATTCACCCCTCCACTTT.

This clone was found a few times. V usage is TRBV28 and J usage is TRBJ2-5; D may be TRBD1 (6 bases). Germline CDR1 is MDHEN and CDR2 is SYDVKM. V was trimmed by 5 bases and J by 7 bases, leaving 17 bases between them. The CDR3 consists of 14 residues. The CDR3 coding sequence is TGTGCCAGCAGTACCACCGGGACACCATGGACCCAGTACTTC. Protein sequence: CASSTTGTPWTQYF.

This rearrangement joins TRBV5-1 to TRBJ1-1; no definite D call. This CDR3 has 15 residues. CDR1 and CDR2 from the germline V gene are SGHRS and YFSETQ. Trimming removed 5 bases at V and 3 bases at J, with 17 bases between. The CDR3 DNA is TGCGCCAGCAGGGGAGGGCCGGCTCGAGACACTGAAGCTTTCTTT. This translates into CASRGGPARDTEAFF. The variable domain in full, with the rest retrieved from reference TRBV5-1 and TRBJ1-1, is KAGVTQTPRYLIKTRGQQVTLSCSPISGHRSVSWYQQTPGQGLQFLFEYFSETQRNKGNFPGRFSGRQFSNSRSEMNVSTLELGDSALYLCASRGGPARDTEAFFGQGTRLTVV.